These T cell receptor beta chains were read from a single sample in a study of graft-versus-host responses after intestinal transplantation. Method: immunoSEQ multiplex PCR; TCRdb's copy keeps in-frame clones and lacks some. The data show tens of thousands of clones, with about nine tenths seen just once and about 0.63% held by the top ten. Source: PBMCs, taken 98 days after intestinal transplantation. The receptors were sampled from a human patient who received an intestinal transplant, so some T cells may come from the graft donor. CDR3s include the opening cysteine and the closing phenylalanine or tryptophan. A D gene is named only where the DNA matches it firmly. Expanded clones get a size class; other rows say once, few or many, or leave the size out.

TRBD1	.	TRBJ2-7	TRBV27	TGTGCCAGCAGTCCCCACGGGACAGGGTACGAGCAGTACTTC	CASSPHGTGYEQYF
TRBD1	few	TRBJ2-7	TRBV5-6	TGTGCCAGCAGCTGGGGGACAGCTCTCTACGAGCAGTACTTC	CASSWGTALYEQYF
TRBD2	.	TRBJ2-3	TRBV12-5	TGTGCTAGTGGTCCCCGACTAGCGGGAGATACGCAGTATTTT	CASGPRLAGDTQYF
.	.	TRBJ2-2	TRBV5-1	TGCGCCAGCAGCTCCCTTAGGGGGGGCGCCGCCGGGGAGCTGTTTTTT	CASSSLRGGAAGELFF
.	.	TRBJ1-2	TRBV4-2	TGTGCCAGCAGCCAAGATTTTCCCTACTATGGCTACACCTTC	CASSQDFPYYGYTF
.	.	TRBJ2-3	TRBV7-9	TGTGCCAGCAGCTTAGTAATAGGTACGCAGTATTTT	CASSLVIGTQYF
.	.	TRBJ1-2	TRBV5-5	TGTGCCAGCAGCTTGAGGGGGGCTAACTATGGCTACACCTTC	CASSLRGANYGYTF
.	.	TRBJ1-3	TRBV4-2	TGTGCCGGAGGATCTGGAAACACCATATATTTT	CAGGSGNTIYF
TRBD1	.	TRBJ2-7	TRBV5-1	TGCGCCAGCAGCTTCCGGGACAGGCTATACGAGCAGTACTTC	CASSFRDRLYEQYF
.	.	TRBJ2-4	TRBV5-6	TGTGCCAGCAGCTTGAGCCCAACTCAAGCCAAAAACATTCAGTACTTC	CASSLSPTQAKNIQYF
.	.	TRBJ2-7	TRBV28	TGTGCCAGCAGTTTGCGGGGGCAACCCTACGAGCAGTACTTC	CASSLRGQPYEQYF
.	.	TRBJ1-1	TRBV5-1	TGCGCCAGCAGCTTCTCGGGACCCATGAACACTGAAGCTTTCTTT	CASSFSGPMNTEAFF
TRBD2	.	TRBJ2-1	TRBV10-1	TGCGCCAGCAGTGGACTAGCGGGATACGGGGAGCAGTTCTTC	CASSGLAGYGEQFF
TRBD2	.	TRBJ2-7	TRBV19	TGTGCCAGTAGTATTCTAGCGGGAGAAGTCTACGAGCAGTACTTC	CASSILAGEVYEQYF
.	.	TRBJ2-7	TRBV4-1	TGCGCCAGCAGCCAAACGACCGAAACCTACGAGCAGTACTTC	CASSQTTETYEQYF
.	.	TRBJ2-1	TRBV29-1	TGCAGCGTTGAAGGCGCGGGGTTCGGGTACAATGAGCAGTTCTTC	CSVEGAGFGYNEQFF
.	.	TRBJ1-1	TRBV27	TGTGCCAGCAGTTTAGGAGGGAACACTGAAGCTTTCTTT	CASSLGGNTEAFF
TRBD1	.	TRBJ2-7	TRBV7-9	TGTGCCAGCAGCTCCGGACAGGGGGCGTTCTACGAGCAGTACTTC	CASSSGQGAFYEQYF
.	.	TRBJ2-3	TRBV9	TGTGCCAGCAGCGTAGAGGGGGGCACAGATACGCAGTATTTT	CASSVEGGTDTQYF
TRBD2	.	TRBJ2-7	TRBV6-5	TGTGCCAGCAGTTACTTTGGCGGGAGTCTCTACGAGCAGTACTTC	CASSYFGGSLYEQYF
.	.	TRBJ2-7	TRBV13	TGTGCCAGCAGCTTAAGGGGGGGGTCAGGCTCCTACGAGCAGTACTTC	CASSLRGGSGSYEQYF
.	.	TRBJ2-3	TRBV29-1	TGCAGCGGGCGACTCCCTACAGATACGCAGTATTTT	CSGRLPTDTQYF
TRBD1	.	TRBJ2-7	TRBV5-8	TGTGCCAGCAGCTTGGCCTTCCGGGACAGGGACTACGAGCAGTACTTC	CASSLAFRDRDYEQYF